The 15 T cell receptor beta chains below all came from one sample that was sequenced in a study of blood T cell repertoires in COVID-19. The assay was immunoSEQ multiplex PCR, and TCRdb's table has in-frame clones only and misses some. Counted here are some 180,000 clones, more than 70% occurring once; the ten biggest clones make up roughly 8%. Sequenced sample: peripheral blood. The receptors were gathered from an older woman with acute or convalescent COVID-19.

The J gene is TRBJ1-5, the V gene TRBV28; 10 bases line up with TRBD1. The CDR3 loop spans 17 amino acids. CDR1 and CDR2 (germline): MDHEN, SYDVKM. Unmatched junction bases numbered 10, after V lost 4 bases and J lost 4 bases. The CDR3 spells CASSSGTGASWNQPQHF. The CDR3 DNA reads as TGTGCCAGCAGTTCCGGGACAGGGGCCTCTTGGAATCAGCCCCAGCATTTT.

The rearrangement links TRBV27 to TRBJ2-2; 8 bases map to TRBD2. The CDR3 is made up of 15 amino acids. Germline V lookup: CDR1 MNHEY, CDR2 SMNVEV (reference sequence). The J segment lost 7 bases and the V segment lost 6 bases, leaving 10 bases of the junction unmatched. CDR3 coding DNA: TGTGCCAGCAGACGGGGGGGAGGGCCTGGCGGGGAGCTGTTTTTT. This translates into CASRRGGGPGGELFF.

CDR3: CASSSSTGLLDEKLFF. In nucleotides, the CDR3 is TGTGCCAGCAGCTCATCGACAGGCCTGTTGGATGAAAAACTGTTTTTT. The V gene is TRBV7-8, the J gene TRBJ1-4; D possibly corresponds to TRBD1 (6 bases). The CDR3 covers 16 residues. V was pared by 4 bases and J by 6 bases, with 18 bases between. Germline V lookup: CDR1 SGHVS, CDR2 FQNEAQ.

This clone was detected a few times. In DNA, the CDR3 is TGTGCCAGCAGTCGACAAAGGAGGCAAGAGACCCAGTACTTC. It yields the protein CASSRQRRQETQYF. V and J are TRBV6-5 and TRBJ2-5; D is perhaps TRBD2 (5 bases). Trimming pared 5 bases from V and 2 bases from J, leaving 12 bases between. The CDR3 has 14 amino acids. Germline V gene data show CDR1 as MNHEY and CDR2 as SVGAGI.

The rearrangement links TRBV7-8 to TRBJ2-7, with TRBD1 identical over 8 bases. Germline V gene data show CDR1 as SGHVS and CDR2 as FQNEAQ. There are 15 residues in the CDR3. The V segment lost 1 base and the J segment 1 base; nucleotides outside the gene matches: 3. The CDR3 sequence is CASSLGTGGSYEQYV. For the CDR3, the DNA is TGTGCCAGCAGCTTAGGAACAGGGGGGTCCTACGAGCAGTACGTC.

The gene calls are TRBV5-1 and TRBJ2-6; D might be TRBD1 (5 bases). The CDR3 covers 17 residues. Germline CDR1 SGHRS, CDR2 YFSETQ. V lost 5 bases and J 0 bases, leaving 15 bases between the germline ends. The CDR3 spells CASSVGQGGSGANVLTF. The DNA for the CDR3 is TGCGCCAGCAGTGTAGGGCAGGGCGGCTCTGGGGCCAACGTCCTGACTTTC. Based on the CDR3 plus reference TRBV5-1 and TRBJ2-6, the full variable domain is KAGVTQTPRYLIKTRGQQVTLSCSPISGHRSVSWYQQTPGQGLQFLFEYFSETQRNKGNFPGRFSGRQFSNSRSEMNVSTLELGDSALYLCASSVGQGGSGANVLTFGAGSRLTVL.

This chain uses TRBV5-4 with TRBJ2-2, with TRBD2 matching over 13 bases. The CDR3 contains 17 residues. Trimming cost V 2 bases and J 7 bases; bases outside gene matches: 8. Germline V gene lookup returns CDR1 SGHNT and CDR2 YYREEE (reference sequence). This CDR3 reads CASSLGLAGVVVGELFF. The CDR3 nucleotides read TGTGCCAGCAGCTTAGGACTAGCGGGAGTTGTCGTCGGGGAGCTGTTTTTT.

The chain has TRBV11-2 and TRBJ2-3; 7 nucleotides align to TRBD2. V shed 5 bases and J 3 bases; nucleotides not matched to a gene: 8. Germline CDR1 reads SGHAT; CDR2 reads FQNNGV. The CDR3 has 15 residues. CDR3 loop: CASSPNGGFTDTQYF. The DNA of the CDR3 is TGTGCCAGCAGCCCAAACGGGGGGTTTACAGATACGCAGTATTTT. Full variable domain (remainder filled in from reference TRBV11-2 and TRBJ2-3): EAGVAQSPRYKIIEKRQSVAFWCNPISGHATLYWYQQILGQGPKLLIQFQNNGVVDDSQLPKDRFSAERLKGVDSTLKIQPAKLEDSAVYLCASSPNGGFTDTQYFGPGTRLTVL.

The genes are TRBV7-9 and TRBJ2-5; 9 nucleotides match TRBD1. CDR1 is SEHNR, CDR2 FQNEAQ, per germline (reference sequence). J gave up 1 base and V 7 bases, and 10 bases lay outside the gene matches. There are 16 residues in the CDR3. DNA of the CDR3: TGTGCCAGCAACATGCTCGGGACAGGGACCCAAGAGACCCAGTACTTC. Its protein is CASNMLGTGTQETQYF.

The CDR3 DNA reads as TGTGCCAGCAGCCTCGACACGGGGTTAAATTCACCCCTCCACTTT. Its protein product is CASSLDTGLNSPLHF. The V and J genes are TRBV28 and TRBJ1-6; D call uncertain. Per germline, CDR1 MDHEN and CDR2 SYDVKM. The V gene lost 6 bases and the J gene lost 7 bases, with 16 bases spanning the gap. The CDR3 length is 15 residues. Full variable domain (rest looked up from reference TRBV28 and TRBJ1-6): DVKVTQSSRYLVKRTGEKVFLECVQDMDHENMFWYRQDPGLGLRLIYFSYDVKMKEKGDIPEGYSVSREKKERFSLILESASTNQTSMYLCASSLDTGLNSPLHFGNGTRLTVT.

The rearrangement links TRBV19 to TRBJ1-2; D remains ambiguous. In germline, CDR1 is LNHDA, CDR2 SQIVND (reference sequence). Trimming took off 3 bases at V and 4 bases at J, with 6 bases between the two ends. The CDR3 is 12 residues long. The CDR3 protein is CASSISSYGYTF. Here the CDR3 DNA reads TGTGCCAGTAGTATCTCCAGCTATGGCTACACCTTC.

The J gene is TRBJ1-1, the V gene TRBV29-1; TRBD1 might be the D (5 bases). V was shortened by 5 bases and J by 1 base, with 11 bases between the two germline ends. The germline CDR1 and CDR2 sequences are SQVTM and ANQGSEA. The CDR3 totals 13 residues. The CDR3 reads CSVLDSPNTEAFF. The CDR3 bases are TGCAGCGTTCTCGACAGTCCGAACACTGAAGCTTTCTTT.

This sequence joins TRBV10-1 and TRBJ1-1; 10 nucleotides line up with TRBD1. This CDR3 region has 17 residues. The V and J ends lost 4 bases and 2 bases, in that order; junction bases with no gene match: 10. Germline loops: CDR1 WNHNN, CDR2 SYGVQD (reference sequence). As DNA, the CDR3 is TGCGCCAGCAGTGGCACGGGGACAGGGGAGAAAAACACTGAAGCTTTCTTT. Translating gives CASSGTGTGEKNTEAFF.

The genes are TRBV9 and TRBJ2-2; 15 bases map to TRBD2. The germline V gene encodes CDR1 SGDLS and CDR2 YYNGEE. With 2 bases clipped from V and 6 bases from J, the junction kept 2 bases outside the gene matches. The CDR3 is 16 residues long. The CDR3 DNA sequence: TGTGCCAGCAGCGTCGGACTAGCGGGAGGGGCCGGGGAGCTGTTTTTT. This codes for CASSVGLAGGAGELFF.

The V call is TRBV6-5, the J call TRBJ1-2; D unclear. Per the germline V gene, CDR1 is MNHEY and CDR2 is SVGAGI. V lost 5 bases, J lost 5 bases, and 9 bases lay in between. CDR3 length equals 12 residues. CDR3 in amino acids: CASSRSPYGYTF. For the CDR3, the DNA is TGTGCCAGCAGTAGGAGTCCTTATGGCTACACCTTC.